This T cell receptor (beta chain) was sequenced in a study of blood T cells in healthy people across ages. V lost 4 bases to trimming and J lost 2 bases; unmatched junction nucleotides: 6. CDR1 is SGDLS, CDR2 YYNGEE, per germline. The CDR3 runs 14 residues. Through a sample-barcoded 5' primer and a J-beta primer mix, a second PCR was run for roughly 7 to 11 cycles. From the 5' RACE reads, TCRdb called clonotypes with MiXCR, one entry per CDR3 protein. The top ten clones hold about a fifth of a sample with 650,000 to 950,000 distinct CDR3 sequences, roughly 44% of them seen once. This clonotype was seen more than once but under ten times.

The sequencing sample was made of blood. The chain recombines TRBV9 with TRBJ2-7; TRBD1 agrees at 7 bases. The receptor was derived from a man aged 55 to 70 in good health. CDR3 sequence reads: CASSPRDSAYEQYF. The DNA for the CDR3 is TGTGCCAGCAGCCCGAGGGACAGCGCCTACGAGCAGTACTTC.